One and the same sample provided the 23 T cell receptor beta chains below, sequenced in a study of cytomegalovirus exposure and HLA in healthy donors. PCR amplification relied on 60 Vbeta primers (plus 13 Jbeta primers). Using immunoSEQ multiplex PCR, the repertoire was profiled, and TCRdb retains in-frame clones only, with some absent. The table has under 200,000 clones, under 80% seen once; the top ten hold around 1.5%. The material sequenced was PBMCs. All receptors come from a woman aged 25 to 39 in good health and CMV-seronegative.

This rearrangement joins TRBV27 to TRBJ1-5, with D hard to call. Trimming removed 2 bases at V and 5 bases at J, with 13 bases between. Germline CDR1 reads MNHEY; CDR2 reads SMNVEV (reference sequence). The CDR3 is 15 amino acids. The CDR3 loop is CASSLTGIAYQPQHF. As DNA, the CDR3 is TGTGCCAGCAGTTTAACGGGAATCGCCTATCAGCCCCAGCATTTT.

V usage is TRBV10-3 and J usage is TRBJ1-3; D unclear. The V gene's germline CDR1 is ENHRY and CDR2 SYGVKD. The germline V and J ends were trimmed by 0 bases and 0 bases, with 6 bases remaining between them. The CDR3 consists of 15 residues. CDR3 bases: TGTGCCATCAGTGAGTCCGGGAGCTCTGGAAACACCATATATTTT. It encodes CAISESGSSGNTIYF.

Judged by abundance, this clone is medium-sized (0.01 to 0.1%). J is TRBJ1-1 and V is TRBV5-1; 10 bases line up with TRBD1. The CDR3 has 15 residues. After removal of 4 bases from V and 5 bases from J, the junction contained 8 bases not matched to a gene. Germline CDR1 and CDR2: SGHRS and YFSETQ. The DNA of the CDR3 is TGCGCCAGCAGCCAGAAAGACAGGGGGCGAACTGAAGCTTTCTTT. Amino acids: CASSQKDRGRTEAFF.

There are a few counts of this clone. This chain links TRBV29-1 with TRBJ1-2; D is ambiguous. The CDR3 runs 12 residues. The ends were cut back, 6 bases at V and 6 bases at J, with 14 bases in the middle. Germline V gene lookup returns CDR1 SQVTM and CDR2 ANQGSEA. The DNA for the CDR3 is TGCAGCGTGGTCAGGATGGGCGATGGCTACACCTTC. Its translation: CSVVRMGDGYTF.

CDR3 region: CSVDPWNTEAFF. The CDR3 DNA sequence: TGCAGCGTTGACCCGTGGAACACTGAAGCTTTCTTT. The V call is TRBV29-1, the J call TRBJ1-1; no definite D call. The germline V gene has CDR1 SQVTM and CDR2 ANQGSEA. V lost 3 bases to trimming and J lost 1 base, with 6 bases between them. CDR3 length equals 12 residues.

This clone appeared once. The V gene is TRBV7-9, the J gene TRBJ2-2; TRBD1 matches 9 bases. The germline CDR1 and CDR2 sequences are SEHNR and FQNEAQ (reference sequence). The CDR3 runs 17 residues. The V and J ends lost 3 bases and 4 bases, in that order; junction bases with no gene match: 9. CDR3 amino acids: CASSLPIGTGFTGELFF. The CDR3 DNA sequence: TGTGCCAGCAGCTTGCCGATAGGGACAGGGTTCACCGGGGAGCTGTTTTTT.

The gene calls are TRBV7-2 and TRBJ1-1, with D maybe TRBD1 (6 bases). Germline CDR1 is SGHTA and CDR2 is FQGNSA. Trimming stripped 2 bases from V and 1 base from J, with 11 bases between. The CDR3 contains 15 residues. CDR3 protein: CASSLNRGSNTEAFF. In DNA, the CDR3 is TGTGCCAGCAGCTTAAATAGGGGGTCGAACACTGAAGCTTTCTTT.

V usage is TRBV19 and J usage is TRBJ2-6; 10 bases are a match to TRBD1. There are 15 residues in the CDR3. CDR1 is LNHDA, CDR2 SQIVND, per germline (reference sequence). V lost 8 bases, J lost 4 bases, and 5 bases stayed unmatched. In DNA form, the CDR3 reads TGTGCCAGTCGGGACAGGGGTTCCGGGGCCAACGTCCTGACTTTC. Protein product: CASRDRGSGANVLTF.

The chain links TRBV2 to TRBJ2-7; weak D call: TRBD1 (5 bases). The germline V and J ends were trimmed by 5 bases and 6 bases, with 17 bases remaining between them. The CDR3 covers 14 residues. Germline loops: CDR1 SNHLY, CDR2 FYNNEI. The CDR3 nucleotides are TGTGCCAGCAGTCAGACAGAACTTAGGGCCGAGCAGTACTTC. Translated: CASSQTELRAEQYF.

This clone was detected ten times or more. The rearrangement uses TRBV7-9 and TRBJ2-2; 11 bases agree with TRBD2. CDR1 is SEHNR, CDR2 FQNEAQ, per germline (reference sequence). V dropped 3 bases and J dropped 7; count of bases not matched to a gene: 7. The CDR3 runs 16 residues. The CDR3 sequence: CASSFASGGSGGELFF. DNA for the CDR3: TGTGCCAGCAGCTTCGCTAGCGGGGGGTCCGGCGGGGAGCTGTTTTTT.

V gene TRBV5-1 combines with J gene TRBJ2-5; D remains unclear. Per the germline V gene, CDR1 is SGHRS and CDR2 is YFSETQ. Trimming cost V 3 bases and J 5 bases, with 8 bases left between them. This CDR3 comprises 12 residues. The CDR3 DNA is TGCGCCAGCAGCTACACTACGGAGACCCAGTACTTC. Translating it yields CASSYTTETQYF.

The rearrangement joins TRBV29-1 to TRBJ2-1; 10 bases line up with TRBD2. V was pared by 7 bases and J by 5 bases, with 5 bases of the junction left unmatched. The CDR3 sequence is 13 residues long. CDR1 and CDR2 from the germline V gene are SQVTM and ANQGSEA. The CDR3 reads CSGLAGGNNEQFF. In nucleotides, the CDR3 is TGCAGCGGATTAGCGGGGGGTAACAATGAGCAGTTCTTC.

The genes are TRBV6-5 and TRBJ1-6; 9 bases line up with TRBD1. Germline CDR1 and CDR2: MNHEY and SVGAGI. V was pared by 0 bases and J by 6 bases, with 0 bases of the junction left unmatched. This CDR3 region has 15 residues. In DNA, the CDR3 is TGTGCCAGCAGTTACTCGACAGGGGGTAATTCACCCCTCCACTTT. Encoded protein: CASSYSTGGNSPLHF.

The rearrangement joins TRBV4-1 to TRBJ2-1; no clear D gene. Germline V CDR1 and CDR2: MGHRA, YSYEKL. The CDR3 contains 12 residues. V shed 0 bases and J shed 8 bases, with 5 bases lying between them. This CDR3 reads CASSQDMYEQFF. DNA of the CDR3: TGCGCCAGCAGCCAAGATATGTATGAGCAGTTCTTC.

Only a few counts were recorded for this clone. This chain uses TRBV9 with TRBJ1-1; tentative D call: TRBD1 (6 bases). V lost 1 base and J 0 bases, leaving 13 bases between the germline ends. CDR1 is SGDLS and CDR2 is YYNGEE in the germline V gene. The CDR3 is 16 residues long. CDR3 sequence reads: CASSVPLGGLNTEAFF. CDR3 bases: TGTGCCAGCAGCGTACCTCTCGGGGGGCTGAACACTGAAGCTTTCTTT.

This clone was detected a few times. The rearrangement uses TRBV7-2 and TRBJ2-2; the match to TRBD1 covers 7 bases. The CDR3 is made up of 17 amino acids. Germline CDR1 reads SGHTA; CDR2 reads FQGNSA. V shed 1 base, J shed 5 bases, and the junction held 10 bases outside the gene matches. CDR3 sequence: CASSLEVKGGGTGELFF. DNA of the CDR3: TGTGCCAGCAGCTTAGAGGTGAAAGGGGGCGGAACCGGGGAGCTGTTTTTT.

The V and J genes are TRBV19 and TRBJ1-4; tentative D call: TRBD1 (5 bases). In germline, CDR1 is LNHDA, CDR2 SQIVND (reference sequence). The V end lost 5 bases, the J end lost 6 bases, and 16 bases lay between the germline ends. The length of the CDR3 is 15 residues. The DNA for the CDR3 is TGTGCCAGTAGTGGAGGGGCCCGGCCAGATGAAAAACTGTTTTTT. It encodes CASSGGARPDEKLFF.

The rearrangement links TRBV16 to TRBJ1-2; D uncertain. V was pared by 3 bases and J by 4 bases, with 15 bases between. The CDR3 extends over 15 amino acids. CDR1 is KGHSY, CDR2 FQNENV, per germline. The DNA of the CDR3 is TGTGCCAGCAGCCAGGGCAGGCAGCAACTCTATGGCTACACCTTC. Translated, it gives CASSQGRQQLYGYTF.

This chain uses TRBV2 with TRBJ2-3; TRBD2 aligns across 7 bases. Germline V gene sequence: CDR1 SNHLY, CDR2 FYNNEI. V shed 3 bases and J 0 bases; nucleotides not matched to a gene: 3. This CDR3 region has 15 residues. The CDR3 protein is CASSDSRGSTDTQYF. CDR3 DNA sequence: TGTGCCAGCAGTGATTCGCGGGGGAGCACAGATACGCAGTATTTT.

This clone was observed a single time. The chain links TRBV28 to TRBJ1-2; maybe TRBD1 (6 bases). Trimming pared 6 bases from V and 2 bases from J, leaving 19 bases between. Germline CDR1 is MDHEN and CDR2 is SYDVKM. The CDR3 length is 16 residues. CDR3 DNA: TGTGCCAGCAGAACACTGAGACAGGCAGGAAACTATGGCTACACCTTC. This codes for CASRTLRQAGNYGYTF.

This rearrangement joins TRBV7-8 to TRBJ1-1; 7 positions agree with TRBD1. Unmatched junction bases numbered 9, after V lost 6 bases and J lost 11 bases. This CDR3 has 12 residues. Germline CDR1 reads SGHVS; CDR2 reads FQNEAQ. This chain's CDR3 is CASSPAWDSAFF. In nucleotides, the CDR3 is TGTGCCAGCAGTCCTGCTTGGGACAGCGCTTTCTTT.

The chain couples TRBV7-8 to TRBJ1-3; TRBD1 matches at 8 bases. The CDR3 is 15 amino acids. Losses at the gene ends were 4 bases for V and 3 bases for J; bases not matched to a gene: 5. Germline-derived CDR1 and CDR2 are SGHVS and FQNEAQ. CDR3 in amino acids: CASSSGQGDGNTIYF. Here the CDR3 DNA reads TGTGCCAGCAGCTCAGGACAGGGAGATGGAAACACCATATATTTT.

The chain uses TRBV28 and TRBJ1-4; D is ambiguous. CDR1 is MDHEN, CDR2 SYDVKM, per germline. The CDR3 loop spans 15 amino acids. Trimming stripped 7 bases from V and 5 bases from J, with 17 bases between. Here the CDR3 DNA reads TGTGCCAGCACCGATGGGAGTTGGGCCAATGAAAAACTGTTTTTT. Its protein is CASTDGSWANEKLFF.